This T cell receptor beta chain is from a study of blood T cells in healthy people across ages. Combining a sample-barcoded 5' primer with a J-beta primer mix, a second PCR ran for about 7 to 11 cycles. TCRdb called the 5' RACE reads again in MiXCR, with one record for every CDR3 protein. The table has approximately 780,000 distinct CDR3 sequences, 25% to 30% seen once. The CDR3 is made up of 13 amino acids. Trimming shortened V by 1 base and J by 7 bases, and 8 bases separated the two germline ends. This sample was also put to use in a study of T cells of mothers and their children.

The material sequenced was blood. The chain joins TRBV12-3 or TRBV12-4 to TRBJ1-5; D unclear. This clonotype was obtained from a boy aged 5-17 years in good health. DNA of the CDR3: TGTGCCAGCAGTTTAGGCCTCGGACAGCCCCAGCATTTT. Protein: CASSLGLGQPQHF.